The 8 T cell receptor beta chains below were found in one sample sequenced in a study of response to subunit inactivated influenza vaccine. MiXCR, applied by TCRdb to the RT-PCR reads, yields one record per CDR3 protein. The repertoire includes 450,000 to 600,000 distinct CDR3 sequences, 16% of them detected once, and less than 4% sits in the top ten. The sequenced sample was CD4+ T cells sorted from PBMCs, obtained less than 30 months after vaccination. The receptors originated from a man aged 50 to 75 who received an inactivated influenza vaccine.

The gene calls are TRBV29-1 and TRBJ2-1; 8 nucleotides agree with TRBD1. Germline V lookup: CDR1 SQVTM, CDR2 ANQGSEA. V dropped 2 bases and J dropped 6; count of bases not matched to a gene: 6. The length of the CDR3 is 14 residues. The DNA for the CDR3 is TGCAGCGTTGAACCCAGGGGGCTACCCAATGAGCAGTTCTTC. The encoded protein is CSVEPRGLPNEQFF.

The gene calls are TRBV6-4 and TRBJ2-1; 11 nucleotides line up with TRBD2. Unmatched junction bases numbered 8, after V lost 6 bases and J lost 7 bases. Germline-derived CDR1 and CDR2 are MRHNA and SNTAGT. This CDR3 region has 15 residues. The CDR3 region is CASRPTSGRGNEQFF. CDR3 in DNA: TGTGCCAGCAGGCCAACTAGCGGGAGAGGAAATGAGCAGTTCTTC.

The V gene is TRBV29-1, the J gene TRBJ1-1; D is ambiguous. From germline, CDR1 is SQVTM and CDR2 ANQGSEA. This CDR3 is 14 amino acids long. V dropped 8 bases and J dropped 0 bases, with 16 bases sitting between them. CDR3 DNA sequence: TGCAGCCACCTAGGCCACCGATTGAACACTGAAGCTTTCTTT. Residues: CSHLGHRLNTEAFF.

The chain couples TRBV2 to TRBJ2-1, with 10 positions matching TRBD2. Trimming at V came to 11 bases and at J to 4 bases, leaving 5 bases not matched to a gene. CDR3 size: 13 residues. The V gene's germline CDR1 is SNHLY and CDR2 FYNNEI. CDR3 DNA sequence: TGTGCCGGCTCGACTAGCGGGTACAATGAGCAGTTCTTC. Translated: CAGSTSGYNEQFF.

This chain connects TRBV20-1 to TRBJ1-1, with 7 bases that match TRBD1. Germline lookup yields CDR1 DFQATT and CDR2 SNEGSKA (reference sequence). CDR3 length: 15 residues. J gave up 7 bases and V 0 bases, and 11 bases lay outside the gene matches. CDR3 DNA: TGCAGTGCTAGAGACGACCCGAACCGGGACAGTGAAGCTTTCTTT. Residues: CSARDDPNRDSEAFF.

This clonotype was seen a handful of times. V usage is TRBV7-2 and J usage is TRBJ2-2, with 9 bases that match TRBD1. CDR1 is SGHTA, CDR2 FQGNSA, per germline. There are 15 residues in the CDR3. V shed 1 base and J 7 bases; nucleotides not matched to a gene: 4. The CDR3: CASSLGTGEVGELFF. The CDR3 nucleotides are TGTGCCAGCAGCTTAGGGACAGGGGAGGTCGGGGAGCTGTTTTTT.

The chain joins TRBV20-1 to TRBJ2-4, with D perhaps matching TRBD1 or TRBD2 (5 bases each). The V gene lost 4 bases and the J gene lost 0 bases, with 19 bases spanning the gap. The CDR3 has 17 residues. The germline V gene has CDR1 DFQATT and CDR2 SNEGSKA (reference sequence). The CDR3 loop is CSATRPSGTVAKNIQYF. The CDR3 coding sequence is TGCAGTGCTACACGTCCTTCCGGGACGGTAGCCAAAAACATTCAGTACTTC.

The chain couples TRBV10-3 to TRBJ1-1; 7 bases are a match to TRBD1. Germline V CDR1 and CDR2: ENHRY, SYGVKD. CDR3 size: 16 residues. The V gene end was trimmed by 0 bases and the J gene end by 2 bases; junction bases not matched to a gene: 6. DNA for the CDR3: TGTGCCATCAGTGAGTCGACAGGGCTGGGCAACACTGAAGCTTTCTTT. This codes for CAISESTGLGNTEAFF.